The present T cell receptor (beta chain) was sequenced within a study of CD8+CD57+ T cells in acquired aplastic anemia. This clonotype was counted ten times or more. The antigen is undetermined. Study conclusions and caveats: Patients carried CD8+CD57+ cells that were less diverse than their total CD4+ and CD8+ pools. Patients were compared with controls for CD8+ Simpson's diversity, and no significant difference emerged.

Investigators profiled TCR beta VDJ and CDR3 from genomic DNA template. MiXCR was run by TCRdb on the reads, yielding one entry per CDR3 protein. The sample yields around 19,000 distinct CDR3 sequences, 40% seen once. Flow cytometry had shown expanded CD8+CD57+ cells in the patients chosen for sequencing. The clonotype was recovered from a human donor with aplastic anemia. Sequences were obtained from CD8+CD57+ T cells sorted from PBMCs. Subset meaning: bead-enriched CD8+CD57+ effector memory T cells from SAA patients.

This CDR3 reads CASSMDRGTYEQYF. In DNA form, the CDR3 reads TGTGCCAGTAGTATGGACAGGGGAACCTACGAGCAGTACTTC. This chain uses TRBV19 with TRBJ2-7; 9 nucleotides match TRBD1. Losses at the gene ends were 3 bases for V and 2 bases for J; bases not matched to a gene: 2. Germline-derived CDR1 and CDR2 are LNHDA and SQIVND (reference sequence). The CDR3 is 14 amino acids.